Listed here are 3 T cell receptor beta chains from one sample, sequenced in a study of Ad26.COV2.S vaccination and SARS-CoV-2 variants. Treatment reported: around 19 received Ad26.COV2.S at low or high dose, single or two shots; roughly five received placebo; per-sample allocation not given. Sample collection was performed on day 63 after the first vaccine or placebo injection. Sequencing used immunoSEQ multiplex PCR; TCRdb keeps in-frame clones, though not all of them. Of 380,000 or so clones in the sample, 83% were seen once. Here the sequenced sample was peripheral blood, taken in a trial of Ad26.COV2.S vaccine versus placebo. These receptors all stem from a person aged 18-65 years who received the Ad26.COV2.S COVID-19 vaccine or a placebo.

This clone has a handful of counts. The V gene is TRBV9, the J gene TRBJ1-3; the D gene is possibly TRBD1 (5 bases). Germline lookup yields CDR1 SGDLS and CDR2 YYNGEE. This CDR3 spans 15 amino acids. V lost 5 bases to trimming and J lost 4 bases, with 16 bases between them. This chain's CDR3 is CASSHTTGSGNTIYF. The DNA for the CDR3 is TGTGCCAGCAGTCATACAACAGGATCAGGAAACACCATATATTTT.

This clone was counted a few times. The V call is TRBV6-5, the J call TRBJ1-4; possibly TRBD1 for D (6 bases). Germline CDR1 MNHEY, CDR2 SVGAGI. This CDR3 spans 15 amino acids. V was pared by 6 bases and J by 7 bases, with 18 bases between. CDR3 loop: CASSRLTGFGEKLFF. The CDR3 nucleotides read TGTGCCAGCAGCCGCTTAACAGGGTTCGGTGAAAAACTGTTTTTT.

This chain uses TRBV6-5 with TRBJ2-2; TRBD1 aligns across 9 bases. Germline assignment: CDR1 MNHEY and CDR2 SVGAGI. The CDR3 extends over 15 amino acids. With V trimmed by 4 bases and J by 4 bases, 4 bases remained unmatched. In DNA form, the CDR3 reads TGTGCCAGCAGTTCACAGGGGGCCGGCACCGGGGAGCTGTTTTTT. Residues: CASSSQGAGTGELFF.